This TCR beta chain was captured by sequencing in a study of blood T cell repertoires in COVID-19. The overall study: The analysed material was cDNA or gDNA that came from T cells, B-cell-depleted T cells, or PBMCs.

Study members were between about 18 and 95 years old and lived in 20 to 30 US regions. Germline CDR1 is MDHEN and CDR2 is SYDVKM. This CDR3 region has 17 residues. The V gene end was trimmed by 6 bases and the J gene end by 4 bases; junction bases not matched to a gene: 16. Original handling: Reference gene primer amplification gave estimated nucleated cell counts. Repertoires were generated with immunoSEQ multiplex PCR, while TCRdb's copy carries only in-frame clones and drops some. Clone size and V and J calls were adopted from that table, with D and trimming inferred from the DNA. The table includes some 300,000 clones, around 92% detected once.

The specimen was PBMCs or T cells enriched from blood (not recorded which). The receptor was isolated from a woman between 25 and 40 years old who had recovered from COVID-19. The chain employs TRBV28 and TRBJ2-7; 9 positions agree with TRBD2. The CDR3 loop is CASSSLGVREGRYEQYF. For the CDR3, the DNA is TGTGCCAGCAGCTCCCTCGGGGTGCGGGAGGGCCGGTACGAGCAGTACTTC.